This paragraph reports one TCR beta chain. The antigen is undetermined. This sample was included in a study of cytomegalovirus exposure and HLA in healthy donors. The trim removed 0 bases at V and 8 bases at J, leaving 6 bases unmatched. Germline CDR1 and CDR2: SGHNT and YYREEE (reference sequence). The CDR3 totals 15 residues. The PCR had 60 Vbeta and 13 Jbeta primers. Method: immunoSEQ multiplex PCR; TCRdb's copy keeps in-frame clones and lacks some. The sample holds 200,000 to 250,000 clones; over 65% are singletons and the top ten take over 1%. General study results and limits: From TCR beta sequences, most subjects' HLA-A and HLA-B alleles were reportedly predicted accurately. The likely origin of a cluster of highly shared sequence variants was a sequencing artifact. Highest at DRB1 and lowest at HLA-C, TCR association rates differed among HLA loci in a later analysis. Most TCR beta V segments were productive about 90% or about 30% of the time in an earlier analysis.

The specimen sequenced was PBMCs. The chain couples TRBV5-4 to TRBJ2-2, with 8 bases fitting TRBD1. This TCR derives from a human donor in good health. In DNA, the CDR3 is TGTGCCAGCAGCTTGGCGAGGACAGGGTTGGGGGAGCTGTTTTTT. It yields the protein CASSLARTGLGELFF.